This entry is about one T cell receptor (beta chain). Its antigen is undetermined. With a much larger clone just one base away, this may be a read error. These data are taken from a study of metastatic and nonmetastatic thyroid tumors. Study at large: The comparison covered peripheral blood and tumor or nodule tissue in malignant and benign thyroid patients. Study-wide results and caveats: When malignant thyroid tumors were compared with benign nodules, TCR beta diversity was reportedly significantly higher in the malignant tumors. This held in both blood and tumor samples.

V shed 2 bases, J shed 8 bases, and the junction held 11 bases outside the gene matches. The CDR3 covers 16 residues. The germline CDR1 and CDR2 sequences are MGHRA and YSYEKL. Each patient went into thyroid surgery without having received any treatment. Source study methods: Variation in CDR3 across clinicopathological groups served as the basis for constructing a distant-metastasis classifier in papillary thyroid cancer. TCRdb called clones again from the PCR reads with MiXCR. The V and J calls and clone size are TCRdb's, not the authors'. The sample shows approximately 86,000 clones, around 12% of them seen only once.

Material for sequencing was tumor tissue. V gene TRBV4-1 combines with J gene TRBJ2-1, with 8 bases that match TRBD2. The TCR was taken from a female donor with papillary thyroid cancer or a benign thyroid nodule (not recorded which). Some clones in this sample may be carry-over from other donors' samples. CDR3 coding DNA: TGCGCCAGCAGCCAATATCAAAGCGGGAGTTGGGATGAGCAGTTCTTC. As protein: CASSQYQSGSWDEQFF.